These 11 T cell receptor beta chains originate from one sample sequenced in a study of blood T cell repertoires in COVID-19. Measured with immunoSEQ multiplex PCR; TCRdb has only the in-frame clones, and not every one. In the table there are tens of thousands of clones, roughly 84% of which are singletons. Sequenced input: peripheral blood. These receptors all come from a man aged 50 to 60 with acute or convalescent COVID-19.

The V gene is TRBV5-1, the J gene TRBJ2-4; D not resolved. V lost 0 bases and J lost 0, with 7 bases in between. Germline CDR1 and CDR2: SGHRS and YFSETQ. The length of the CDR3 is 15 residues. The CDR3 region is CASSLGDLAKNIQYF. In DNA, the CDR3 is TGCGCCAGCAGCTTGGGCGATTTAGCCAAAAACATTCAGTACTTC.

A single count supports this clone. V usage is TRBV14 and J usage is TRBJ1-2, with D uncertain. V gave up 0 bases and J gave up 8 bases, with 7 bases separating them. The germline CDR1 and CDR2 sequences are SGHDN and FVKESK. The CDR3 consists of 12 residues. DNA for the CDR3: TGTGCCAGCAGCCAAGACCGTCGGGGCTACACCTTC. This sequence encodes CASSQDRRGYTF.

V is TRBV5-1 and J is TRBJ2-3, with D unclear. Deletions cut 3 bases from V and 5 bases from J, with 10 bases between. Germline loops: CDR1 SGHRS, CDR2 YFSETQ. CDR3 length: 13 amino acids. The CDR3 bases are TGCGCCAGCAGCTCCGCCGGCGGAGATACGCAGTATTTT. Amino acid sequence: CASSSAGGDTQYF. The full variable domain, with the rest looked up from reference TRBV5-1 and TRBJ2-3, is KAGVTQTPRYLIKTRGQQVTLSCSPISGHRSVSWYQQTPGQGLQFLFEYFSETQRNKGNFPGRFSGRQFSNSRSEMNVSTLELGDSALYLCASSSAGGDTQYFGPGTRLTVL.

V and J are TRBV24-1 and TRBJ1-1; the D is unclear. Germline V lookup: CDR1 KGHDR, CDR2 SFDVKD. Trimming removed 4 bases from V and 5 bases from J, with 16 bases in between. The CDR3 runs to 15 residues. The chain's CDR3 is CATSDPKTDWTEAFF. The CDR3 DNA follows: TGTGCCACCAGTGACCCCAAGACGGACTGGACTGAAGCTTTCTTT.

The V gene is TRBV7-6, the J gene TRBJ2-7; 12 bases match TRBD1. The CDR3 is 14 residues long. V lost 5 bases and J lost 7; bases outside the gene matches: 6. Germline V gene sequence: CDR1 SGHVS, CDR2 FNYEAQ. The CDR3 sequence: CASSPGTGGDEQYF. In nucleotides, the CDR3 is TGTGCCAGCAGCCCCGGGACAGGGGGCGATGAGCAGTACTTC.

V and J are TRBV2 and TRBJ2-7, with a weak D call TRBD1 (6 bases). Germline CDR1 is SNHLY and CDR2 is FYNNEI. Trimming cost V 2 bases and J 4 bases, with 12 bases left between them. The CDR3 totals 14 residues. The CDR3 reads CASSEPGARYEQYF. The CDR3 region has the DNA TGTGCCAGCAGTGAACCAGGGGCGCGATACGAGCAGTACTTC.

The chain carries TRBV4-3 and TRBJ2-7; D may be TRBD1 (6 bases). The V end was cut by 2 bases, the J end by 4 bases, with 9 bases between. Germline CDR1 reads LGHNA; CDR2 reads YSLEER. The CDR3 has 13 residues. For the CDR3, the DNA is TGCGCCAGCAGCCAAAAAACAGGGTACGAGCAGTACTTC. The encoded protein is CASSQKTGYEQYF.

This chain links TRBV28 with TRBJ1-4; D remains unclear. The CDR3 is 14 amino acids. V was shortened by 6 bases and J by 7 bases, with 15 bases between the two germline ends. Looked up from germline, CDR1 is MDHEN and CDR2 is SYDVKM. The chain's CDR3 is CASRKGWRVEKLFF. The DNA of the CDR3 is TGTGCCAGCAGGAAAGGGTGGAGGGTTGAAAAACTGTTTTTT.

The chain links TRBV18 to TRBJ1-2, with D perhaps TRBD1 (5 bases). CDR1 is KGHSH, CDR2 LQKENI, per germline. CDR3 length equals 14 residues. Deletions cut 3 bases from V and 6 bases from J, with 14 bases between. The CDR3 DNA sequence: TGTGCCAGCTCACCCCAGGGAGCGGGGGATGGCTACACCTTC. Protein: CASSPQGAGDGYTF.

The chain employs TRBV4-1 and TRBJ1-5, with D possibly matching TRBD1 (6 bases). This CDR3 is built from 15 residues. Trimming took off 6 bases at V and 1 base at J, with 13 bases between the two ends. Germline-derived CDR1 and CDR2 are MGHRA and YSYEKL. CDR3 DNA: TGCGCCAGCAGGCAGACAGGAATCAGCAATCAGCCCCAGCATTTT. Amino acids: CASRQTGISNQPQHF.

The chain recombines TRBV4-1 with TRBJ1-1, with a weak D call TRBD1 (5 bases). CDR3 length: 16 residues. The ends were cut back, 0 bases at V and 0 bases at J, with 11 bases in the middle. CDR1 MGHRA and CDR2 YSYEKL come from the germline V gene. The CDR3 nucleotides are TGCGCCAGCAGCCAAGATCCCGGACAATTGAACACTGAAGCTTTCTTT. It specifies CASSQDPGQLNTEAFF.